This T cell receptor (beta chain) was profiled in a study of T cells in Graves' hyperthyroidism and ophthalmopathy. Study in general: Peripheral blood sampling occurred at initial diagnosis, before any treatment.

General observations from the study: For ophthalmopathy, model prediction preceded onset by a median roughly 6.5 months.

This clonotype came up many times. Its specificity is unknown. Germline CDR1 and CDR2: SGHAT and FQNNGV. Trimming cost V 5 bases and J 6 bases; bases outside gene matches: 9. The CDR3 is 16 amino acids. Amplification yielded TCR beta CDR3 regions, with RNA transcripts as the source. First-round RT-PCR of the TCR CDR3 relied on the HTBI primer set. TCRdb reprocessed the multiplex PCR reads via MiXCR and lists one record per CDR3 protein. The sample holds about 400,000 distinct CDR3 sequences, over 12% seen once. The cohort's ophthalmopathy patients, a group with duration under 3 months, had a Clinical Activity Score of at least 3 and a NOSPECS grade of at least 4.

Sequenced: blood. This TCR derives from a man aged 18-30 years with Graves' ophthalmopathy. This chain connects TRBV11-2 to TRBJ2-2; TRBD2 aligns across 10 bases. CDR3 nucleotide sequence: TGTGCCAGCAGCCAATCGACTAGCGGGTGGGCCGGGGAGCTGTTTTTT. Residues: CASSQSTSGWAGELFF.